The 8 T cell receptor beta chains listed next were all sequenced from one sample in a study of blood T cell repertoires in COVID-19 (dated by TCRdb to between 2020 and 2021). Libraries were built with the immunoSEQ multiplex PCR assay. TCRdb took over this immuneACCESS table, retaining in-frame rearrangements with V and J assigned. Such tables are incomplete; in checked studies, under half of the missing clones stem from an unresolved V gene, and the remainder is unexplained. The sample includes about 360,000 clones, with about 87% observed a single time. The ten largest clones take up 1% to 1.5% of the sample. The sample taken for sequencing was PBMCs or T cells enriched from blood (not recorded which). All receptors derive from a man aged 25-45 years who had recovered from COVID-19.

The rearrangement links TRBV6-5 to TRBJ2-7; 11 nucleotides agree with TRBD1. The CDR3 loop spans 14 amino acids. Germline CDR1 reads MNHEY; CDR2 reads SVGAGI. V trimming: 6 bases; J trimming: 3 bases; junction bases outside the gene matches: 4. Here the CDR3 reads CASSRDRGNYEQYF. Here the CDR3 DNA reads TGTGCCAGCAGCCGGGACAGGGGGAACTACGAGCAGTACTTC.

This chain links TRBV18 with TRBJ1-4; 8 positions agree with TRBD1. The V segment lost 1 base and the J segment 3 bases; nucleotides outside the gene matches: 4. Looked up from germline, CDR1 is KGHSH and CDR2 is LQKENI. The CDR3 consists of 16 residues. The CDR3 bases are TGTGCCAGCTCACCACAGCAGGGGGCGGCTAATGAAAAACTGTTTTTT. Translation: CASSPQQGAANEKLFF.

V and J are TRBV19 and TRBJ2-7, with a tentative D call TRBD1 (6 bases). CDR3 length equals 13 residues. Trimming removed 5 bases from V and 2 bases from J, with 10 bases in between. CDR1 and CDR2 from the germline V gene are LNHDA and SQIVND (reference sequence). CDR3 in amino acids: CASSVQGTYEQYF. CDR3 DNA sequence: TGTGCCAGTAGTGTTCAGGGGACCTACGAGCAGTACTTC.

The chain is built from TRBV30 and TRBJ1-1; 7 bases map to TRBD1. CDR3 length: 16 residues. Germline V gene lookup returns CDR1 GTSNPN and CDR2 SVGIG (reference sequence). After removal of 3 bases from V and 0 bases from J, the junction contained 10 bases not matched to a gene. The CDR3 loop is CAWREPPGQMNTEAFF. The CDR3 DNA is TGTGCCTGGAGAGAACCCCCGGGACAGATGAACACTGAAGCTTTCTTT.

The J gene is TRBJ1-1, the V gene TRBV5-6; possible D gene TRBD1, 5 bases. CDR1 is SGHDT and CDR2 is YYEEEE in the germline V gene. The ends were cut back, 2 bases at V and 4 bases at J, with 12 bases in the middle. CDR3 length equals 14 residues. DNA of the CDR3: TGTGCCAGCAGCTTTGGCGGGACCAGCACTGAAGCTTTCTTT. Residues: CASSFGGTSTEAFF.

This sequence joins TRBV10-3 and TRBJ1-4, with no clear D. Germline V gene sequence: CDR1 ENHRY, CDR2 SYGVKD. V lost 2 bases to trimming and J lost 8 bases, with 12 bases between them. The CDR3 totals 14 residues. The CDR3 reads CAISENPLREKLFF. DNA of the CDR3: TGTGCCATCAGTGAGAACCCCCTCCGGGAAAAACTGTTTTTT.

This clone was counted at least ten times. This rearrangement joins TRBV5-1 to TRBJ2-4; TRBD1 matches at 8 bases. V gave up 0 bases and J gave up 5 bases; unmatched junction bases: 4. Looked up from germline, CDR1 is SGHRS and CDR2 is YFSETQ. The CDR3 runs 15 residues. CDR3 loop: CASSLADRGQNIQYF. CDR3 DNA sequence: TGCGCCAGCAGCTTGGCTGACAGGGGACAAAACATTCAGTACTTC.

The chain carries TRBV30 and TRBJ2-7; TRBD1 matches 7 bases. Unmatched junction bases numbered 6, after V lost 0 bases and J lost 7 bases. CDR1 GTSNPN and CDR2 SVGIG come from the germline V gene (reference sequence). CDR3 length equals 13 residues. CDR3 bases: TGTGCCTGGAGTGTGGACAGGACAATGGAGCAGTACTTC. It codes for CAWSVDRTMEQYF. Variable domain in full (rest from reference TRBV30 and TRBJ2-7): SQTIHQWPATLVQPVGSPLSLECTVEGTSNPNLYWYRQAAGRGLQLLFYSVGIGQISSEVPQNLSASRPQDRQFILSSKKLLLSDSGFYLCAWSVDRTMEQYFGPGTRLTVT.